The 17 T cell receptor beta chains listed next were all sequenced from one sample in a study of blood T cell repertoires in COVID-19 (dated by TCRdb to about 2020). Library construction relied on the immunoSEQ multiplex PCR assay. Held by TCRdb, this immuneACCESS table contains in-frame sequences only and omits some clones. Under half of the omission traces to an unresolved V gene where checked; the cause of the rest is unknown. Within this sample are tens of thousands of clones, with roughly nine tenths of them counted one time only. Together, the top ten hold about 7% of the sample. The sequenced sample consisted of peripheral blood. All receptors derive from a middle-aged man with COVID-19, enrolled during active disease.

The CDR3 loop is CASSQLLAGGHEQYF. CDR3 sequence (DNA): TGTGCCAGCAGCCAATTACTAGCGGGGGGGCACGAGCAGTACTTC. This rearrangement joins TRBV3-1 (or the pseudogene TRBV3-2) to TRBJ2-7, with 13 bases aligning to TRBD2. Trimming removed 2 bases from V and 5 bases from J; junction bases left unmatched: 3. The CDR3 runs 15 residues. Germline V CDR1 and CDR2: LGHDT, YNNKEL (reference sequence).

J is TRBJ2-5 and V is TRBV30, with TRBD2 matching over 11 bases. Germline assignment: CDR1 GTSNPN and CDR2 SVGIG (reference sequence). The CDR3 contains 14 residues. Trimming removed 3 bases from V and 5 bases from J; junction bases left unmatched: 5. Here the CDR3 reads CAWSIAGGRETQYF. In DNA form, the CDR3 reads TGTGCCTGGAGCATAGCGGGGGGGAGGGAGACCCAGTACTTC.

This rearrangement joins TRBV7-2 to TRBJ2-2, with a possible D match to TRBD2 (6 bases). V lost 3 bases and J 1 base, leaving 12 bases between the germline ends. This CDR3 contains 16 residues. Germline values: CDR1 SGHTA, CDR2 FQGNSA. The chain's CDR3 is CASSFGGVGNTGELFF. The CDR3 DNA is TGTGCCAGCAGCTTTGGAGGGGTTGGGAACACCGGGGAGCTGTTTTTT.

CDR3 sequence (DNA): TGTGCCAGGTATCCGGGACAGGGACCTCAATCCTACGAGCAGTACTTC. It encodes CARYPGQGPQSYEQYF. The chain carries TRBV27 and TRBJ2-7; 9 bases agree with TRBD1. This CDR3 comprises 16 residues. The V gene end was trimmed by 9 bases and the J gene end by 1 base; junction bases not matched to a gene: 13. CDR1 is MNHEY, CDR2 SMNVEV, per germline (reference sequence).

The chain has TRBV6-1 and TRBJ1-5; TRBD1 might be the D (5 bases). The CDR3 totals 15 residues. V gave up 0 bases and J gave up 9 bases, with 15 bases separating them. The V gene's germline CDR1 is MNHNS and CDR2 SASEGT. CDR3 sequence: CASSEAGGRTRPQHF. DNA for the CDR3: TGTGCCAGCAGTGAAGCGGGCGGAAGGACACGGCCCCAGCATTTT.

The table lists this clone with a few counts. This rearrangement joins TRBV27 to TRBJ2-2, with D possibly TRBD1 on 5 matching bases. V lost 1 base and J lost 5, with 11 bases in between. The CDR3 length is 15 residues. In germline, CDR1 is MNHEY, CDR2 SMNVEV (reference sequence). This CDR3 is CASSLWWKGTGELFF. In DNA, the CDR3 is TGTGCCAGCAGTTTATGGTGGAAGGGGACCGGGGAGCTGTTTTTT.

The gene calls are TRBV2 and TRBJ1-2, with 8 positions matching TRBD1. The V gene's germline CDR1 is SNHLY and CDR2 FYNNEI. The CDR3 contains 15 residues. Trimming at V came to 5 bases and at J to 8 bases, leaving 13 bases not matched to a gene. In DNA form, the CDR3 reads TGTGCCAGCAGTCAGCGGACAGGGTTTTCTTCGGGCTACACCTTC. Protein sequence: CASSQRTGFSSGYTF.

The chain has TRBV11-2 and TRBJ1-2; no reliable D call. This CDR3 comprises 14 residues. Trimming took 6 bases from V and 1 from J, leaving 12 bases between them. Germline lookup yields CDR1 SGHAT and CDR2 FQNNGV. The CDR3: CASSPQGVNYGYTF. The CDR3 coding sequence is TGTGCCAGCAGTCCGCAAGGAGTTAACTATGGCTACACCTTC.

V and J are TRBV28 and TRBJ1-2; D is uncertain. V was trimmed by 4 bases and J by 6 bases, leaving 12 bases between them. Germline-derived CDR1 and CDR2 are MDHEN and SYDVKM. This CDR3 contains 13 residues. Written as DNA, the CDR3 is TGTGCCAGCAGTTCCGATCCGGGGAATGGCTACACCTTC. This gives the protein CASSSDPGNGYTF.

The chain has TRBV3-1 (or the pseudogene TRBV3-2) and TRBJ2-3, with TRBD2 matching over 10 bases. Germline V gene lookup returns CDR1 LGHDT and CDR2 YNNKEL (reference sequence). This CDR3 has 17 amino acids. Trimming cost V 2 bases and J 5 bases; bases outside gene matches: 10. The CDR3 loop is CASSQYIAGGIGDTQYF. The CDR3 nucleotides are TGTGCCAGCAGCCAATACATAGCGGGGGGAATAGGAGATACGCAGTATTTT.

This clone was seen only once. V usage is TRBV11-3 and J usage is TRBJ2-7; TRBD2 might be the D (5 bases). The V end lost 2 bases, the J end lost 4 bases, and 15 bases lay between the germline ends. The CDR3 consists of 15 residues. Per germline, CDR1 SGHNT and CDR2 YENEEA. In DNA, the CDR3 is TGTGCCAGCAGCTTAAGTACCGGGGATTTTTACGAGCAGTACTTC. Its translation is CASSLSTGDFYEQYF.

The rearrangement uses TRBV7-9 and TRBJ1-3; TRBD1 matches at 9 bases. The CDR3 spans 15 residues. Losses at the gene ends were 6 bases for V and 4 bases for J; bases not matched to a gene: 7. CDR1 and CDR2 (germline): SEHNR, FQNEAQ (reference sequence). This CDR3 reads CASSLSQGAGNTIYF. DNA of the CDR3: TGTGCCAGCAGTCTTTCACAGGGGGCAGGAAACACCATATATTTT.

J is TRBJ2-1 and V is TRBV5-1; 7 positions agree with TRBD1. After removal of 3 bases from V and 5 bases from J, the junction contained 8 bases not matched to a gene. Germline V CDR1 and CDR2: SGHRS, YFSETQ. The CDR3 contains 15 residues. DNA for the CDR3: TGCGCCAGCAGCTCCGAGGGACAGATACACAATGAGCAGTTCTTC. It yields the protein CASSSEGQIHNEQFF.

V usage is TRBV12-2 and J usage is TRBJ2-7; the D segment call TRBD1 is taken from the table without a DNA check. TRBV12-2 is a pseudogene segment. The CDR3 totals 16 residues. DNA for the CDR3: TGTGCAAGTCGCTTAGCCTACCGGGACAGAGCCTACGAGCAGTACTTC. It translates to CASRLAYRDRAYEQYF.

The chain couples TRBV18 to TRBJ2-3, with 7 bases lining up with TRBD1. CDR1 and CDR2 from the germline V gene are KGHSH and LQKENI. Unmatched junction bases numbered 10, after V lost 4 bases and J lost 3 bases. The CDR3 loop spans 16 amino acids. Here the CDR3 DNA reads TGTGCCAGCTCACGGGAGACAGGGCATGGTACAGATACGCAGTATTTT. Its translation is CASSRETGHGTDTQYF.

The gene calls are TRBV30 and TRBJ1-4; the match to TRBD1 covers 9 bases. The V gene end was trimmed by 3 bases and the J gene end by 4 bases; junction bases not matched to a gene: 6. CDR1 is GTSNPN, CDR2 SVGIG, per germline (reference sequence). CDR3 size: 15 residues. The CDR3 DNA reads as TGTGCCTGGAGCCCCAGGACAGGGGTTAATGAAAAACTGTTTTTT. It is translated as CAWSPRTGVNEKLFF.

The J gene is TRBJ2-7, the V gene TRBV7-2; D is ambiguous. Germline-derived CDR1 and CDR2 are SGHTA and FQGNSA. The CDR3 length is 11 residues. V was cut by 3 bases and J by 7 bases, with 7 bases left in between. The chain's CDR3 is CASSFHGEQYF. The CDR3 DNA sequence: TGTGCCAGCAGCTTTCACGGGGAGCAGTACTTC.